Each of the 13 T cell receptor beta chains below was sequenced from the same sample in a study of shared clonotypes between healthy human individuals. TCRdb's copy holds only in-frame clones and misses some; the assay was immunoSEQ multiplex PCR. The sample lists about 490,000 clones, 75% to 85% occurring once. What was sequenced was PBMCs. These receptors came from a woman in her thirties or forties in good health. Some clones in this sample may be carry-over from other donors' samples.

This chain joins TRBV7-2 and TRBJ2-3; the D gene is possibly TRBD1 (6 bases). CDR1 and CDR2 (germline): SGHTA, FQGNSA. Between the trimmed V and J ends, which lost 2 bases and 4 bases, there was a span of 16 bases. CDR3 size: 16 residues. The CDR3 nucleotides are TGTGCCAGCAGCTTATGGGGGCGGAAGGGCGCAGATACGCAGTATTTT. Amino acid sequence: CASSLWGRKGADTQYF.

The chain recombines TRBV11-2 with TRBJ1-5; D gene ambiguous. The CDR3 runs 13 residues. The V gene's germline CDR1 is SGHAT and CDR2 FQNNGV. V was pared by 2 bases and J by 3 bases, with 5 bases between. The CDR3 sequence is CASSLNYNQPQHF. The CDR3 DNA is TGTGCCAGCAGCTTAAACTACAATCAGCCCCAGCATTTT.

The V gene is TRBV11-2, the J gene TRBJ2-7; 12 bases align to TRBD1. Germline trimming cut 5 bases from V and 2 bases from J; bases unmatched to any gene: 13. Germline-derived CDR1 and CDR2 are SGHAT and FQNNGV. This CDR3 has 18 amino acids. The CDR3 sequence is CASSRAGTGGMYPYEQYF. The CDR3 coding sequence is TGTGCCAGCAGCCGCGCCGGGACAGGGGGCATGTATCCCTACGAGCAGTACTTC. The complete variable domain, with remaining parts taken from reference TRBV11-2 and TRBJ2-7, reads EAGVAQSPRYKIIEKRQSVAFWCNPISGHATLYWYQQILGQGPKLLIQFQNNGVVDDSQLPKDRFSAERLKGVDSTLKIQPAKLEDSAVYLCASSRAGTGGMYPYEQYFGPGTRLTVT.

This chain uses TRBV7-9 with TRBJ1-1; 8 bases map to TRBD1. Germline V CDR1 and CDR2: SEHNR, FQNEAQ (reference sequence). The V and J ends lost 4 bases and 4 bases, in that order; junction bases with no gene match: 11. The CDR3 covers 16 residues. The CDR3 loop reads CASSSLDRERSTEAFF. CDR3 DNA sequence: TGTGCCAGCAGCTCACTGGACAGGGAAAGATCCACTGAAGCTTTCTTT. The complete variable domain, with remaining parts taken from reference TRBV7-9 and TRBJ1-1, reads DTGVSQNPRHKITKRGQNVTFRCDPISEHNRLYWYRQTLGQGPEFLTYFQNEAQLEKSRLLSDRFSAERPKGSFSTLEIQRTEQGDSAMYLCASSSLDRERSTEAFFGQGTRLTVV.

To note about this clone: A read error likely explains this, since a far larger clone differs by one base. V and J are TRBV5-1 and TRBJ2-7, with D possibly matching TRBD1 (6 bases). This CDR3 is built from 12 residues. Germline CDR1 reads SGHRS; CDR2 reads YFSETQ. The V and J ends lost 5 bases and 9 bases respectively, with 15 bases between them. The chain's CDR3 is CASSPQGWGQYF. The CDR3 region has the DNA TGCGCCAGCAGTCCACAGGGATGGGGGCAGTACTTC. The variable domain in full, with the rest retrieved from reference TRBV5-1 and TRBJ2-7, is KAGVTQTPRYLIKTRGQQVTLSCSPISGHRSVSWYQQTPGQGLQFLFEYFSETQRNKGNFPGRFSGRQFSNSRSEMNVSTLELGDSALYLCASSPQGWGQYFGPGTRLTVT.

The chain is built from TRBV27 and TRBJ1-1, with D hard to call. The germline CDR1 and CDR2 sequences are MNHEY and SMNVEV (reference sequence). Trimming shortened V by 5 bases and J by 1 base, and 14 bases separated the two germline ends. The CDR3 is 15 amino acids. DNA of the CDR3: TGTGCCAGCAGTCTCTCAAGGATAAGGAACACTGAAGCTTTCTTT. This sequence encodes CASSLSRIRNTEAFF.

The table lists this clone with many counts. The chain combines TRBV7-9 with TRBJ1-2; possibly TRBD1 for D (5 bases). V was clipped by 5 bases and J by 7 bases, with 14 bases between them. The germline V gene encodes CDR1 SEHNR and CDR2 FQNEAQ (reference sequence). The CDR3 length is 13 residues. CDR3 region: CASSAGKESGYTF. The CDR3 region has the DNA TGTGCCAGCAGCGCAGGGAAGGAATCTGGCTACACCTTC.

The chain joins TRBV25-1 to TRBJ2-3; TRBD1 matches at 8 bases. The CDR3 covers 18 residues. With 2 bases clipped from V and 0 bases from J, the junction kept 10 bases outside the gene matches. Germline CDR1 and CDR2: MGHDK and SYGVNS. CDR3 loop: CASSETGTGQLSTDTQYF. CDR3 bases: TGTGCCAGCAGTGAAACCGGGACAGGCCAATTAAGCACAGATACGCAGTATTTT. Drawing the rest from reference TRBV25-1 and TRBJ2-3, the complete variable domain is EADIYQTPRYLVIGTGKKITLECSQTMGHDKMYWYQQDPGMELHLIHYSYGVNSTEKGDLSSESTVSRIRTEHFPLTLESARPSHTSQYLCASSETGTGQLSTDTQYFGPGTRLTVL.

The chain is built from TRBV28 and TRBJ1-2; 9 positions agree with TRBD1. Trimming removed 5 bases from V and 7 bases from J; junction bases left unmatched: 8. The CDR3 has 14 residues. Per germline, CDR1 MDHEN and CDR2 SYDVKM. The CDR3 DNA reads as TGTGCCAGCAGTGTTCCGGGACAGGGTGGTGGCTACACCTTC. Amino acid sequence: CASSVPGQGGGYTF.

The chain joins TRBV28 to TRBJ2-2; D could derive from TRBD1 or TRBD2 (5 bases each). The CDR3 sequence is 16 residues long. V was trimmed by 2 bases and J by 4 bases, leaving 14 bases between them. Germline lookup yields CDR1 MDHEN and CDR2 SYDVKM. The CDR3 is CASSLSVVGTTGELFF. The CDR3 DNA sequence: TGTGCCAGCAGTTTAAGTGTGGTGGGGACCACCGGGGAGCTGTTTTTT.

Worth noting for this clone: Other DNA variants within this sample encode the same CDR3. The chain has TRBV11-2 and TRBJ1-1; D call uncertain. The CDR3 runs to 11 residues. Deletions cut 5 bases from V and 4 bases from J, with 5 bases between. Germline V gene lookup returns CDR1 SGHAT and CDR2 FQNNGV. The CDR3 DNA follows: TGTGCCAGCAGCCCCAGCACTGAAGCTTTCTTT. Residues: CASSPSTEAFF. The whole variable domain, filled in from reference TRBV11-2 and TRBJ1-1, reads EAGVAQSPRYKIIEKRQSVAFWCNPISGHATLYWYQQILGQGPKLLIQFQNNGVVDDSQLPKDRFSAERLKGVDSTLKIQPAKLEDSAVYLCASSPSTEAFFGQGTRLTVV.

A remark on this clone: Other DNA sequences from this sample encode an identical CDR3 as well. The chain combines TRBV30 with TRBJ2-1; D call uncertain. Germline V CDR1 and CDR2: GTSNPN, SVGIG (reference sequence). The CDR3 has 12 amino acids. Trimming left V 1 base short and J 1 base short, with 2 bases between. The CDR3 DNA reads as TGTGCCTGGAGTGGGTCCTACAATGAGCAGTTCTTC. This gives the protein CAWSGSYNEQFF.

The chain recombines TRBV11-3 with TRBJ2-1; 7 bases agree with TRBD2. The germline V gene has CDR1 SGHNT and CDR2 YENEEA. The V segment lost 1 base and the J segment 3 bases; nucleotides outside the gene matches: 12. The CDR3 runs 18 residues. This chain's CDR3 is CASSLGTGLGGGYNEQFF. The CDR3 DNA is TGTGCCAGCAGCTTAGGTACTGGACTAGGAGGCGGCTACAATGAGCAGTTCTTC.